The clone carrying this TCR beta chain showed up just a few times. This entry is derived from a study of blood T cell repertoires in COVID-19. TCRdb keeps only in-frame clones here, not all; method: immunoSEQ multiplex PCR. In the table there are about 200,000 clones, 70% to 90% of which are singletons. This CDR3 comprises 21 residues. The ends lost 1 base at V and 1 base at J; junction bases unmatched: 16. Germline CDR1 and CDR2: MGHRA and YSYEKL. The V and J genes are TRBV4-1 and TRBJ2-3; TRBD2 matches 11 bases. The sample was peripheral blood. The clonotype comes from a man in his fifties or sixties with COVID-19, enrolled during active disease. CDR3 loop: CASSQGTLTSGSRGGTDTQYF. DNA for the CDR3: TGCGCCAGCAGCCAAGGAACCCTTACTAGCGGGAGTAGGGGTGGCACAGATACGCAGTATTTT.